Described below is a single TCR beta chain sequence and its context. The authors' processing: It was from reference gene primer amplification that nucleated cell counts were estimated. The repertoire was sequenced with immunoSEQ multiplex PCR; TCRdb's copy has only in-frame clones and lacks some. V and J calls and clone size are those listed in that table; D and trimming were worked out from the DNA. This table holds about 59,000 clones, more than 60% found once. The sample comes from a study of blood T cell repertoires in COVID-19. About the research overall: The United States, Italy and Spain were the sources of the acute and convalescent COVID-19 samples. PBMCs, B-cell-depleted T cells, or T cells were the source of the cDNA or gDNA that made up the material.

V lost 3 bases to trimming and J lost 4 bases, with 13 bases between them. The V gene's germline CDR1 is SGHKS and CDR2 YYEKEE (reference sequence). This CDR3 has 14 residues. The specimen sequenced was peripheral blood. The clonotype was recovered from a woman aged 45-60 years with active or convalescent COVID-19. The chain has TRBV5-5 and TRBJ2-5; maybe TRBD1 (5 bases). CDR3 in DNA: TGTGCCAGCAGCTATAGTAACAGGCCAGAGACCCAGTACTTC. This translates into CASSYSNRPETQYF.